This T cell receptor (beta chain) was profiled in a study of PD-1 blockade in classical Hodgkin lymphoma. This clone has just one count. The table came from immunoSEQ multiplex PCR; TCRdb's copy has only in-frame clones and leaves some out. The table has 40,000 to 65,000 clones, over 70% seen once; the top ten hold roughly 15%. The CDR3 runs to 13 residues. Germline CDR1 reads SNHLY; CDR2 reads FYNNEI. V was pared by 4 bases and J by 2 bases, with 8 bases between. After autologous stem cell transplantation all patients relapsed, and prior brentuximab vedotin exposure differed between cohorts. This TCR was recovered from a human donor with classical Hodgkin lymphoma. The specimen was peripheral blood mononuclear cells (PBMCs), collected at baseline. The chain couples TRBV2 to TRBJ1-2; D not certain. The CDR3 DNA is TGTGCCAGCAGTGGTCAGATCAACTATGGCTACACCTTC. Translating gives CASSGQINYGYTF. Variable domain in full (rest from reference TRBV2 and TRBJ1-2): EPEVTQTPSHQVTQMGQEVILRCVPISNHLYFYWYRQILGQKVEFLVSFYNNEISEKSEIFDDQFSVERPDGSNFTLKIRSTKLEDSAMYFCASSGQINYGYTFGSGTRLTVV.